These T cell receptor beta chains were read from a single sample in a study of blood T cell repertoires in COVID-19. Assay used: immunoSEQ multiplex PCR; TCRdb lists only in-frame clones, some missing. The sample has 98,000 or so clones, about 88% seen once. Sequenced: peripheral blood. The origin of the receptors is a human donor in a cohort sampled during active COVID-19. Both conserved end residues are part of each CDR3. The order of the fields is D gene, clone size, V gene, J gene, CDR3 protein, CDR3 DNA. The D gene is left open where the match is weak. Only part of the rows carry a size: once, few, many, or a class if the clone is expanded.

D: .; size: .; V: TRBV18; J: TRBJ2-7; CDR3: CASSWGLDSYEQYF; DNA: TGTGCCAGCTCATGGGGACTGGACTCCTACGAGCAGTACTTC
D: .; size: .; V: TRBV5-1; J: TRBJ1-1; CDR3: CASSLEGRSPEAFF; DNA: TGCGCCAGCAGCTTGGAGGGGCGAAGTCCTGAAGCTTTCTTT
D: .; size: .; V: TRBV27; J: TRBJ1-6; CDR3: CASSLSRQRNSPLHF; DNA: TGTGCCAGCAGTTTATCGAGGCAACGGAATTCACCCCTCCACTTT
D: TRBD2; size: few; V: TRBV7-8; J: TRBJ2-7; CDR3: CASSRRPSGSYEQYF; DNA: TGTGCCAGCAGTCGACGCCCTAGCGGGAGCTACGAGCAGTACTTC
D: TRBD2; size: .; V: TRBV5-1; J: TRBJ2-3; CDR3: CASSPGTSIDTQYF; DNA: TGCGCCAGCAGCCCCGGGACTAGCATAGATACGCAGTATTTT
D: TRBD2; size: .; V: TRBV4-1; J: TRBJ2-3; CDR3: CASRREGQLQDTQYF; DNA: TGCGCCAGCAGACGGGAGGGCCAATTACAAGATACGCAGTATTTT
D: TRBD1; size: .; V: TRBV20-1; J: TRBJ2-2; CDR3: CSASGGDRGTGELFF; DNA: TGCAGTGCTAGTGGGGGGGACAGGGGAACCGGGGAGCTGTTTTTT
D: TRBD2; size: .; V: TRBV7-3; J: TRBJ2-3; CDR3: CASSPSGGAPPDTQYF; DNA: TGTGCCAGCAGCCCTAGCGGGGGGGCCCCCCCCGATACGCAGTATTTT
D: .; size: .; V: TRBV30; J: TRBJ1-6; CDR3: CAWSNSPNSPLHF; DNA: TGTGCCTGGAGTAATAGCCCTAATTCACCCCTCCACTTT
D: TRBD1; size: once; V: TRBV7-9; J: TRBJ2-7; CDR3: CASSFGQAYEQYF; DNA: TGTGCCAGCAGCTTCGGACAGGCCTACGAGCAGTACTTC
D: TRBD1; size: .; V: TRBV6-5; J: TRBJ2-2; CDR3: CASNRGDNTGELFF; DNA: TGTGCCAGCAACAGGGGCGATAACACCGGGGAGCTGTTTTTT
D: .; size: .; V: TRBV7-9; J: TRBJ1-3; CDR3: CASSLQAQSSGNTIYF; DNA: TGTGCCAGCAGCTTACAGGCTCAGAGCTCTGGAAACACCATATATTTT
D: TRBD2; size: .; V: TRBV29-1; J: TRBJ2-7; CDR3: CSVEGTGLAGGEQYF; DNA: TGCAGCGTTGAGGGAACGGGGCTAGCGGGAGGCGAGCAGTACTTC
D: TRBD1; size: .; V: TRBV5-1; J: TRBJ1-5; CDR3: CASSLGATGGIQPQHF; DNA: TGCGCCAGCAGCTTGGGGGCCACAGGGGGGATTCAGCCCCAGCATTTT
D: .; size: .; V: TRBV5-1; J: TRBJ2-5; CDR3: CASSLGQASGAQYF; DNA: TGCGCCAGCAGCTTGGGACAGGCCTCAGGGGCCCAGTACTTC
D: .; size: .; V: TRBV19; J: TRBJ1-5; CDR3: CASSTGYNQPQHF; DNA: TGTGCCAGTAGCACAGGGTACAATCAGCCCCAGCATTTT
D: .; size: .; V: TRBV2; J: TRBJ2-6; CDR3: CARGVSGANVLTF; DNA: TGTGCCAGGGGCGTCTCTGGGGCCAACGTCCTGACTTTC
D: TRBD1; size: .; V: TRBV5-4; J: TRBJ2-1; CDR3: CASSSRDRGINEQFF; DNA: TGTGCCAGCAGCTCTCGGGACAGGGGAATCAATGAGCAGTTCTTC
D: .; size: .; V: TRBV29-1; J: TRBJ2-6; CDR3: CSVGQTSGANVLTF; DNA: TGCAGCGTCGGACAGACCTCTGGGGCCAACGTCCTGACTTTC
D: TRBD2; size: .; V: TRBV5-1; J: TRBJ2-2; CDR3: CASSLGLAGTTGDTGELFF; DNA: TGCGCCAGCAGCTTGGGACTAGCGGGGACCACAGGGGACACCGGGGAGCTGTTTTTT
D: .; size: .; V: TRBV30; J: TRBJ2-5; CDR3: CAWSGLGLPQETQYF; DNA: TGTGCCTGGAGTGGACTAGGGTTGCCCCAAGAGACCCAGTACTTC
D: .; size: once; V: TRBV6-1; J: TRBJ2-5; CDR3: CASSDQTSVETQYF; DNA: TGTGCCAGCAGTGATCAGACTAGTGTGGAGACCCAGTACTTC
D: .; size: .; V: TRBV2; J: TRBJ2-5; CDR3: CASSEASGGQETQYF; DNA: TGTGCCAGCAGTGAAGCGTCCGGCGGCCAAGAGACCCAGTACTTC
D: .; size: .; V: TRBV30; J: TRBJ1-5; CDR3: CAWSVLTGLNQPQHF; DNA: TGTGCCTGGAGTGTGTTGACAGGCCTAAATCAGCCCCAGCATTTT
D: .; size: .; V: TRBV3-1/TRBV3-2; J: TRBJ2-3; CDR3: CASSQDRAGDTQYF; DNA: TGTGCCAGCAGCCAAGATCGGGCGGGAGATACGCAGTATTTT
D: .; size: .; V: TRBV21-1; J: TRBJ2-7; CDR3: CASSKGAGRAAEQYF; DNA: TGTGCCAGCAGCAAAGGGGCCGGCAGGGCGGCCGAGCAGTACTTC
D: TRBD1; size: .; V: TRBV11-2; J: TRBJ2-5; CDR3: CASSPGQGQETQYF; DNA: TGTGCCAGCAGCCCGGGACAGGGCCAAGAGACCCAGTACTTC
D: .; size: .; V: TRBV7-8; J: TRBJ2-3; CDR3: CASSRGSTDTQYF; DNA: TGTGCCAGCTCCCGCGGGAGCACAGATACGCAGTATTTT
D: .; size: once; V: TRBV5-1; J: TRBJ2-1; CDR3: CASSLGPPSNEQFF; DNA: TGCGCCAGCAGCTTGGGTCCCCCCAGTAATGAGCAGTTCTTC
D: TRBD2; size: .; V: TRBV6-2/TRBV6-3; J: TRBJ2-2; CDR3: CASSWTSGGANTGELFF; DNA: TGTGCCAGCAGTTGGACTAGCGGGGGGGCGAACACCGGGGAGCTGTTTTTT
D: TRBD1; size: .; V: TRBV2; J: TRBJ1-1; CDR3: CASSLLTGGDTEAFF; DNA: TGTGCCAGCAGTTTACTGACAGGGGGGGACACTGAAGCTTTCTTT
D: TRBD1; size: .; V: TRBV18; J: TRBJ1-1; CDR3: CASSPGQGNTEAFF; DNA: TGTGCCAGCTCACCGGGACAGGGAAACACTGAAGCTTTCTTT
D: .; size: .; V: TRBV19; J: TRBJ1-2; CDR3: CASSPKRGGYGYTF; DNA: TGTGCCAGTAGTCCCAAAAGAGGGGGTTATGGCTACACCTTC
D: .; size: .; V: TRBV4-2; J: TRBJ1-2; CDR3: CASSQVGGALEYGYTF; DNA: TGTGCCAGCAGCCAAGTTGGGGGGGCATTGGAGTATGGCTACACCTTC
D: TRBD1; size: .; V: TRBV15; J: TRBJ2-6; CDR3: CATSRVQGASGANVLTF; DNA: TGTGCCACCAGCAGAGTCCAGGGGGCTTCTGGGGCCAACGTCCTGACTTTC
D: TRBD2; size: .; V: TRBV14; J: TRBJ2-1; CDR3: CASSRGLAGMGEQFF; DNA: TGTGCCAGCAGCCGGGGACTAGCGGGGATGGGCGAGCAGTTCTTC
D: .; size: few; V: TRBV28; J: TRBJ1-2; CDR3: CASSSLIPQGDGYTF; DNA: TGTGCCAGCAGTTCCCTAATTCCACAGGGTGATGGCTACACCTTC
D: TRBD2; size: many; V: TRBV4-2; J: TRBJ2-1; CDR3: CASSQDGTSSYNEQFF; DNA: TGTGCCAGCAGCCAAGATGGGACTAGCTCCTACAATGAGCAGTTCTTC
D: .; size: .; V: TRBV19; J: TRBJ1-2; CDR3: CASSQRANYGYTF; DNA: TGTGCCAGTAGTCAAAGAGCTAACTATGGCTACACCTTC
D: .; size: .; V: TRBV7-3; J: TRBJ1-1; CDR3: CASSLARNTEAFF; DNA: TGTGCCAGCAGCTTAGCGAGGAACACTGAAGCTTTCTTT
D: .; size: .; V: TRBV11-3; J: TRBJ2-1; CDR3: CASSLQGSYNEQFF; DNA: TGTGCCAGCAGCTTACAGGGTAGCTACAATGAGCAGTTCTTC
D: .; size: .; V: TRBV7-6; J: TRBJ1-1; CDR3: CASSGHGGANTEAFF; DNA: TGTGCCAGCAGCGGGCATGGGGGGGCGAACACTGAAGCTTTCTTT
D: .; size: .; V: TRBV30; J: TRBJ1-1; CDR3: CAWSESGTEAFF; DNA: TGTGCCTGGAGCGAATCGGGTACTGAAGCTTTCTTT
D: .; size: .; V: TRBV29-1; J: TRBJ1-2; CDR3: CSVSVLPSDYGYTF; DNA: TGCAGCGTTTCCGTCCTTCCTTCCGACTATGGCTACACCTTC
D: TRBD1; size: .; V: TRBV9; J: TRBJ1-1; CDR3: CASGGQLNTEAFF; DNA: TGTGCCAGCGGGGGACAGCTGAACACTGAAGCTTTCTTT
D: TRBD1; size: once; V: TRBV5-5; J: TRBJ2-7; CDR3: CASSSRTGLSYEQYF; DNA: TGTGCCAGCAGCTCTCGGACAGGGCTCTCCTACGAGCAGTACTTC
D: TRBD1; size: once; V: TRBV12-3/TRBV12-4; J: TRBJ1-2; CDR3: CASSAGTGYGYTF; DNA: TGTGCCAGCAGCGCCGGGACAGGGTATGGCTACACCTTC
D: .; size: .; V: TRBV2; J: TRBJ1-2; CDR3: CASSPDRNYGYTF; DNA: TGTGCCAGCAGCCCCGACAGGAACTATGGCTACACCTTC
D: .; size: .; V: TRBV19; J: TRBJ1-2; CDR3: CASSMLGGAGYTF; DNA: TGTGCCAGTAGTATGCTGGGGGGGGCTGGCTACACCTTC
D: TRBD1; size: .; V: TRBV9; J: TRBJ1-6; CDR3: CASSAGQVMNSPLHF; DNA: TGTGCCAGCAGCGCCGGACAGGTTATGAATTCACCCCTCCACTTT
D: .; size: .; V: TRBV6-5; J: TRBJ1-1; CDR3: CASSYSGGGGTEAFF; DNA: TGTGCCAGCAGTTACTCGGGGGGAGGCGGCACTGAAGCTTTCTTT
D: .; size: .; V: TRBV11-2; J: TRBJ2-1; CDR3: CASSLGVVNEQFF; DNA: TGTGCCAGCAGCTTAGGTGTAGTTAATGAGCAGTTCTTC
D: .; size: few; V: TRBV11-1; J: TRBJ1-2; CDR3: CASKGRDYGYTF; DNA: TGTGCCAGCAAGGGGAGGGACTATGGCTACACCTTC
D: TRBD1; size: few; V: TRBV20-1; J: TRBJ1-2; CDR3: CSAMETGKDTF; DNA: TGCAGTGCTATGGAGACAGGGAAGGACACCTTC
D: .; size: .; V: TRBV7-9; J: TRBJ1-2; CDR3: CASSYPAGEYGYTF; DNA: TGTGCCAGCAGCTATCCGGCAGGGGAGTATGGCTACACCTTC